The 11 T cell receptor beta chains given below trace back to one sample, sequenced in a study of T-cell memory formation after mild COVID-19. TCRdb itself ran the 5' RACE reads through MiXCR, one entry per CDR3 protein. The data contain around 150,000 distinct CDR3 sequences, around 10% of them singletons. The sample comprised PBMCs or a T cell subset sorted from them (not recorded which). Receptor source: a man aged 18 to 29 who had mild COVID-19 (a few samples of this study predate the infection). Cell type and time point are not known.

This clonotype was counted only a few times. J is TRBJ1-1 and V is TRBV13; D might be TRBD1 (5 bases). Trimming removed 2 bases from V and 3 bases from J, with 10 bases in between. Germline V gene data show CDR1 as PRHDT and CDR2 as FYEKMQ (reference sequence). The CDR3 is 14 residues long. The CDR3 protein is CASSLLGEDTEAFF. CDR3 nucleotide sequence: TGTGCCAGCAGCTTACTGGGGGAGGACACTGAAGCTTTCTTT. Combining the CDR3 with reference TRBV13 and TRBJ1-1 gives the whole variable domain AAGVIQSPRHLIKEKRETATLKCYPIPRHDTVYWYQQGPGQDPQFLISFYEKMQSDKGSIPDRFSAQQFSDYHSELNMSSLELGDSALYFCASSLLGEDTEAFFGQGTRLTVV.

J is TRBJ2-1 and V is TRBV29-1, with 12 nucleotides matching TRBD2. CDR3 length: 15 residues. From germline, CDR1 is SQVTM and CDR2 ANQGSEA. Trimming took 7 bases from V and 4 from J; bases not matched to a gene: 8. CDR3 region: CSAEGLAGRYNEQFF. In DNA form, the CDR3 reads TGCAGCGCAGAAGGACTAGCGGGGAGGTACAATGAGCAGTTCTTC.

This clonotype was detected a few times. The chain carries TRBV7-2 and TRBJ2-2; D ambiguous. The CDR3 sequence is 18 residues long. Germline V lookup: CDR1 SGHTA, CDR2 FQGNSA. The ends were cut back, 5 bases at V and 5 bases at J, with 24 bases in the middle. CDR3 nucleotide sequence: TGTGCCAGCAGCCCCTATGGTAACCACATCAGACGAACCGGGGAGCTGTTTTTT. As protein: CASSPYGNHIRRTGELFF.

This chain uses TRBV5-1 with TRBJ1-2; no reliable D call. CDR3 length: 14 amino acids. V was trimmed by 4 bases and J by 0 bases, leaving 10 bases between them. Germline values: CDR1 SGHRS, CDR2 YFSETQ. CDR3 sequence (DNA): TGCGCCAGCAGCGTGGACGGTACTAACTATGGCTACACCTTC. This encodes CASSVDGTNYGYTF.

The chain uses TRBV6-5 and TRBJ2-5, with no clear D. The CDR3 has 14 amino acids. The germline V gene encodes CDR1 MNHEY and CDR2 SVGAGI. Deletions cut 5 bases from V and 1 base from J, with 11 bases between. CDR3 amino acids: CASSRNIRQETQYF. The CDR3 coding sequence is TGTGCCAGCAGTCGTAACATACGCCAAGAGACCCAGTACTTC.

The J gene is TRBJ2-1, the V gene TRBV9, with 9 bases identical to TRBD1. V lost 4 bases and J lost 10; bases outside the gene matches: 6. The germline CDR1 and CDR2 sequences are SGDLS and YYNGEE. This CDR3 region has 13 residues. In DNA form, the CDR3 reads TGTGCCAGCAGCCCAAGACAGGGGGGAGAGCAGTTCTTC. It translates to CASSPRQGGEQFF.

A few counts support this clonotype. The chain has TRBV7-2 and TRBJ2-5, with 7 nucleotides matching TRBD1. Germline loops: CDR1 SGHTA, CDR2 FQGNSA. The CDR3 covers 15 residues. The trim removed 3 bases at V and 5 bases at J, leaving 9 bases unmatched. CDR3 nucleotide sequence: TGTGCCAGCAGCTTCGACAGGGCGAGGAGGGAGACCCAGTACTTC. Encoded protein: CASSFDRARRETQYF.

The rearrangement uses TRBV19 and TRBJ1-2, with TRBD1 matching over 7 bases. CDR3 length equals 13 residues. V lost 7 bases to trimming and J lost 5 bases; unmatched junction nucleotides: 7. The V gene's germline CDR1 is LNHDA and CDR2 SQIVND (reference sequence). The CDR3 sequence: CASTPTGSYGYTF. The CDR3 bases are TGTGCCAGTACCCCGACAGGGTCGTATGGCTACACCTTC.

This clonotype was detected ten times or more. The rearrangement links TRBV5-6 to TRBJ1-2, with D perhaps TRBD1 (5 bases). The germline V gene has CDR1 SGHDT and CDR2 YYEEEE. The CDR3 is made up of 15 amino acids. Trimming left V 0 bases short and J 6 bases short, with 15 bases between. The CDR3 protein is CASSLVQGARDGYTF. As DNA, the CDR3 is TGTGCCAGCAGCTTGGTTCAGGGAGCACGGGATGGCTACACCTTC. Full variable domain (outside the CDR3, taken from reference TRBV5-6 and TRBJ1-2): DAGVTQSPTHLIKTRGQQVTLRCSPKSGHDTVSWYQQALGQGPQFIFQYYEEEERQRGNFPDRFSGHQFPNYSSELNVNALLLGDSALYLCASSLVQGARDGYTFGSGTRLTVV.

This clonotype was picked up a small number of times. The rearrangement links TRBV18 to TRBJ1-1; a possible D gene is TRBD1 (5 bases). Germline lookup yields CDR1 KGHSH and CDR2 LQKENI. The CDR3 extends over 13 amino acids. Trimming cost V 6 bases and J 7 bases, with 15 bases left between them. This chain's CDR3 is CASSPDIQVEAFF. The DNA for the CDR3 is TGTGCCAGCTCCCCCGACATACAGGTTGAAGCTTTCTTT.

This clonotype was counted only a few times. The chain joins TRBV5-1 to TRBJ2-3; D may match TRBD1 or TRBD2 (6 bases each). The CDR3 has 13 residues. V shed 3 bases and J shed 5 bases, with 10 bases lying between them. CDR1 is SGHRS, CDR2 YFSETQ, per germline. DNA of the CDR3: TGCGCCAGCAGCTCCGAGGGGGGAGATACGCAGTATTTT. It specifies CASSSEGGDTQYF.